The present T cell receptor beta chain was sequenced within a study of identical twins. V was cut by 1 base and J by 2 bases, with 19 bases left in between. The CDR3 has 17 residues. CDR1 is DFQATT and CDR2 is SNEGSKA in the germline V gene (reference sequence). Study-level findings and limits: Cord blood beta clonotypes present at high abundance carried fewer insertions; no such pattern appeared in memory repertoires.

The table lists this clonotype with a few counts. As yet, its antigen is unknown. MiXCR, applied by TCRdb to the 5' RACE reads, yields one record per CDR3 protein. The data hold approximately 410,000 distinct CDR3 sequences, with under 20% observed a single time. This sequence was found in a man between 45 and 60 years old in good health. The chain links TRBV20-1 to TRBJ2-3; D uncertain. The sample comprised naive T cells sorted from blood. The CDR3 protein is CSARGPELALITDTQYF. DNA of the CDR3: TGCAGTGCTAGAGGCCCCGAACTTGCTCTAATCACAGATACGCAGTATTTT.